These 9 T cell receptor beta chains were sequenced from one sample in a study of T cell responses to AZD1222 COVID-19 vaccine. Sequencing was performed with immunoSEQ multiplex PCR; in TCRdb, only in-frame clones are kept and a portion is missing. This sample yields about 180,000 clones, of which about nine tenths are seen a single time; roughly 2% belongs to the top ten. Source: peripheral blood, taken 28 days after the second AZD1222 dose. The receptors derive from an adult who received the AZD1222 COVID-19 vaccine.

Comments on this clone: In the same sample, other DNA sequences code for this CDR3. The J gene is TRBJ2-3, the V gene TRBV5-1; 10 positions agree with TRBD2. CDR1 and CDR2 from the germline V gene are SGHRS and YFSETQ. The junction had 0 bases not matched to a gene; V was cut back by 2 bases and J by 0 bases. The CDR3 is 15 residues long. This chain's CDR3 is CASSLAGGSTDTQYF. CDR3 DNA sequence: TGCGCCAGCAGCTTAGCGGGGGGGAGCACAGATACGCAGTATTTT.

The chain is built from TRBV4-2 and TRBJ2-3, with TRBD2 matching over 11 bases. J gave up 2 bases and V 1 base, and 11 bases lay outside the gene matches. Per germline, CDR1 LGHNA and CDR2 YNFKEQ. CDR3 size: 19 residues. The chain's CDR3 is CASSQASGGLLHPTDTQYF. The CDR3 DNA is TGTGCCAGCAGCCAAGCTAGCGGGGGGCTCCTTCACCCCACAGATACGCAGTATTTT.

The CDR3 coding sequence is TGTGCCAGCTCACCCGGACAGCCTGGAAACACCATATATTTT. Residues: CASSPGQPGNTIYF. The rearrangement joins TRBV18 to TRBJ1-3, with a possible D match to TRBD1 (6 bases). Germline loops: CDR1 KGHSH, CDR2 LQKENI. Trimming shortened V by 3 bases and J by 2 bases, and 8 bases separated the two germline ends. The CDR3 is 14 residues long.

The chain uses TRBV27 and TRBJ2-7; 8 nucleotides line up with TRBD1. Trimming removed 9 bases from V and 3 bases from J; junction bases left unmatched: 4. CDR1 is MNHEY and CDR2 is SMNVEV in the germline V gene (reference sequence). There are 12 residues in the CDR3. The CDR3, as DNA: TGTGCCAGTCGGGGACAGGACTACGAGCAGTACTTC. Translating it yields CASRGQDYEQYF.

The chain is built from TRBV18 and TRBJ2-2; D might be TRBD1 or TRBD2, each matching 6 bases. The CDR3 contains 15 residues. CDR1 and CDR2 (germline): KGHSH, LQKENI. V lost 3 bases and J 0 bases, leaving 8 bases between the germline ends. Written as DNA, the CDR3 is TGTGCCAGCTCACCGGGGGGCGCGAACACCGGGGAGCTGTTTTTT. Its translation: CASSPGGANTGELFF.

The rearrangement links TRBV18 to TRBJ2-3; 8 positions agree with TRBD2. The CDR3 length is 14 residues. J lost 6 bases, V lost 4 bases, and 6 bases had no gene match. The germline V gene encodes CDR1 KGHSH and CDR2 LQKENI. The CDR3 sequence is CASSLGTSLDTQYF. In nucleotides, the CDR3 is TGTGCCAGCTCACTAGGGACTAGTTTGGATACGCAGTATTTT. The full variable domain, its missing parts supplied by reference TRBV18 and TRBJ2-3, is NAGVMQNPRHLVRRRGQEARLRCSPMKGHSHVYWYRQLPEEGLKFMVYLQKENIIDESGMPKERFSAEFPKEGPSILRIQQVVRGDSAAYFCASSLGTSLDTQYFGPGTRLTVL.

The chain links TRBV7-2 to TRBJ1-1; 7 bases are shared with TRBD1. The V gene's germline CDR1 is SGHTA and CDR2 FQGNSA. This CDR3 has 14 residues. The trim removed 3 bases at V and 4 bases at J, leaving 5 bases unmatched. In nucleotides, the CDR3 is TGTGCCAGCAGCTTTGACAGGGATAGCACTGAAGCTTTCTTT. Translation gives CASSFDRDSTEAFF.

The CDR3 sequence is CASSLRTSAYTSYEQYF. DNA of the CDR3: TGTGCCAGCAGTCTCCGGACTAGCGCGTATACCTCCTACGAGCAGTACTTC. The V call is TRBV27, the J call TRBJ2-7; 9 bases map to TRBD2. The CDR3 is 17 amino acids. The germline CDR1 and CDR2 sequences are MNHEY and SMNVEV (reference sequence). The V and J ends lost 5 bases and 0 bases, in that order; junction bases with no gene match: 11.

The chain carries TRBV18 and TRBJ2-1, with 10 bases lining up with TRBD2. The CDR3 consists of 24 residues. CDR1 and CDR2 (germline): KGHSH, LQKENI. Trimming took 1 base from V and 12 from J; bases not matched to a gene: 36. CDR3 coding DNA: TGTGCCAGCTCACCACTCCGGATCCCCCCCCCGCGCTCGCTATTGAAGCGGGGGGGCTATTGGCAGTTCTTC. Protein sequence: CASSPLRIPPPRSLLKRGGYWQFF. Full variable domain (rest looked up from reference TRBV18 and TRBJ2-1): NAGVMQNPRHLVRRRGQEARLRCSPMKGHSHVYWYRQLPEEGLKFMVYLQKENIIDESGMPKERFSAEFPKEGPSILRIQQVVRGDSAAYFCASSPLRIPPPRSLLKRGGYWQFFGPGTRLTVL.